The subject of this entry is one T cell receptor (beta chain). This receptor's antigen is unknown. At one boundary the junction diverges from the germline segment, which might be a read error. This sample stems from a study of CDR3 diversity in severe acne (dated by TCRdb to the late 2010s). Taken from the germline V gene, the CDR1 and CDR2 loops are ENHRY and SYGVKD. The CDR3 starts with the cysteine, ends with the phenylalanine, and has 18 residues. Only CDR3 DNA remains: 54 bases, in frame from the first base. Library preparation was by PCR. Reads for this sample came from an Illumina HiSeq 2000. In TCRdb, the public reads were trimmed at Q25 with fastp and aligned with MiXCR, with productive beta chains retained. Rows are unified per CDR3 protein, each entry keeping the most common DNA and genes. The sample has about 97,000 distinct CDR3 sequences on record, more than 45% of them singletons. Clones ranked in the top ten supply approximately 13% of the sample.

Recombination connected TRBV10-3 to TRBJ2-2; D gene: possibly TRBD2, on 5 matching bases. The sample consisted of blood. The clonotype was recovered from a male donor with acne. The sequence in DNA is TGTGCCAGCAGTGAAGATACTTTCGAGGCACTTAACACCGGGAAGCTGTTTTTT. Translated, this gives CASSEDTFEALNTGKLFF.